This T cell receptor (beta chain) was identified during a study of blood T cell repertoires in COVID-19. Germline lookup yields CDR1 LNHDA and CDR2 SQIVND (reference sequence). The V end was cut by 3 bases, the J end by 0 bases, with 15 bases between. There are 16 residues in the CDR3. TCRdb's table, derived via immunoSEQ multiplex PCR, lists solely in-frame clones and lacks some. Of around 250,000 clones listed, roughly 84% were seen once; the top ten hold 6.6%. The sequence came from a woman between 50 and 59 years old who had been exposed to COVID-19. This chain links TRBV19 with TRBJ2-7, with a weak D call TRBD1 (5 bases). Sequences were obtained from PBMCs or T cells enriched from blood (not recorded which). CDR3 sequence (DNA): TGTGCCAGTAGTATCAGGGCAGGGAACCCCTCCTACGAGCAGTACTTC. Translation gives CASSIRAGNPSYEQYF.